The 5 T cell receptor beta chains listed next were all sequenced from one sample in a study of T-cell reconstitution after alpha-beta-depleted transplantation in children. Unique molecular identifiers were built into the TCRbeta library. TCRdb redid the calling of the PCR reads with MiXCR, one entry per CDR3 protein. The sample has about 830,000 distinct CDR3 sequences, roughly 15% seen once. Sequenced material: PBMCs, mostly from graft donor cells, taken 360 days after TCRalphabeta/CD19-depleted stem cell transplant. These receptors were collected from a male patient younger than 18 who had a stem cell transplant for acute lymphoblastic leukemia, so the T cells may come from the graft donor.

This clonotype was found many times. V is TRBV5-1 and J is TRBJ2-7; a possible D gene is TRBD2 (5 bases). The CDR3 spans 16 residues. V was clipped by 6 bases and J by 3 bases, with 22 bases between them. CDR1 and CDR2 (germline): SGHRS, YFSETQ. In DNA form, the CDR3 reads TGCGCCAGCACCACCATCGACAAGAGCGGTCTCTACGAGCAGTACTTC. It is translated as CASTTIDKSGLYEQYF.

This clonotype occurred a few times. This chain uses TRBV20-1 with TRBJ1-1; D uncertain. Germline assignment: CDR1 DFQATT and CDR2 SNEGSKA (reference sequence). CDR3 length: 14 residues. V lost 0 bases and J 3 bases, leaving 11 bases between the germline ends. CDR3 in DNA: TGCAGTGCTAGAGATCGTGGGAAGTACACTGAAGCTTTCTTT. Translation gives CSARDRGKYTEAFF.

In this sample, this clonotype turned up many times. This chain connects TRBV5-1 to TRBJ1-2, with a weak D call TRBD1 (6 bases). The V and J ends lost 1 base and 4 bases respectively, with 14 bases between them. The CDR3 sequence is 15 residues long. CDR1 SGHRS and CDR2 YFSETQ come from the germline V gene. CDR3 nucleotide sequence: TGCGCCAGCAGCTTGTGGAAAGGGGGTAGCTATGGCTACACCTTC. Protein sequence: CASSLWKGGSYGYTF.

This chain links TRBV4-2 with TRBJ2-6; the match to TRBD1 covers 8 bases. This CDR3 is built from 18 residues. With V trimmed by 0 bases and J by 0 bases, 4 bases remained unmatched. The germline gives CDR1 LGHNA, CDR2 YNFKEQ. Here the CDR3 reads CASSQDRTGRSGANVLTF. In DNA form, the CDR3 reads TGTGCCAGCAGCCAAGATAGGACAGGGCGCTCTGGGGCCAACGTCCTGACTTTC.

This clonotype appeared a few times. The chain links TRBV3-1 to TRBJ1-1, with 8 nucleotides matching TRBD1. The CDR3 contains 16 residues. With V trimmed by 1 base and J by 5 bases, 9 bases remained unmatched. From germline, CDR1 is LGHDT and CDR2 YNNKEL (reference sequence). CDR3 in amino acids: CASSQGRRGRGTEAFF. CDR3 bases: TGTGCCAGCAGCCAAGGTCGCAGGGGGCGCGGGACTGAAGCTTTCTTT.